This is a list of T cell receptor beta chains from one sample in a study of blood T cell repertoires in COVID-19. Clones were sequenced by immunoSEQ multiplex PCR, and TCRdb holds only the in-frame ones, with some missing. Here the sample spans about 240,000 clones, around 89% being singletons. Input material: PBMCs or T cells enriched from blood (not recorded which). These receptors came from a woman aged 30 to 39 who had recovered from COVID-19. The CDR3 runs from the conserved cysteine through the conserved F or W. D genes are given only for firm matches. Only part of the rows carry a size: once, few, many, or a class if the clone is expanded.

cdr3_aa: CASSQETWGGAETQYF
cdr3_nt: TGCGCCAGCAGCCAAGAGACATGGGGGGGCGCGGAGACCCAGTACTTC
d_call: NA
v_call: TRBV4-3
cdr3_length: 16
clone_size: NA
j_call: TRBJ2-5

cdr3_aa: CASSLYPSPDTQYF
cdr3_nt: TGTGCCAGCAGCTTATACCCGAGTCCAGATACGCAGTATTTT
d_call: NA
v_call: TRBV7-2
cdr3_length: 14
clone_size: many
j_call: TRBJ2-3

cdr3_aa: CASLPGGRSPNEQFF
cdr3_nt: TGTGCCAGCTTACCCGGGGGACGCTCCCCCAATGAGCAGTTCTTC
d_call: NA
v_call: TRBV18
cdr3_length: 15
clone_size: once
j_call: TRBJ2-1

cdr3_aa: CASSADGGGYNEQFF
cdr3_nt: TGTGCCAGCAGCGCCGATGGGGGAGGGTACAATGAGCAGTTCTTC
d_call: TRBD2
v_call: TRBV9
cdr3_length: 15
clone_size: NA
j_call: TRBJ2-1

cdr3_aa: CASSVIMNTEAFF
cdr3_nt: TGTGCCAGTAGTGTTATTATGAACACTGAAGCTTTCTTT
d_call: NA
v_call: TRBV19
cdr3_length: 13
clone_size: NA
j_call: TRBJ1-1

cdr3_aa: CASSKDPQARHVKNTEAFF
cdr3_nt: TGTGCCAGCAGCAAAGACCCACAGGCGCGGCACGTGAAGAACACTGAAGCTTTCTTT
d_call: NA
v_call: TRBV21-1
cdr3_length: 19
clone_size: NA
j_call: TRBJ1-1

cdr3_aa: CASSTTSGRANEQFF
cdr3_nt: TGTGCCAGCAGCACGACTAGCGGGAGGGCGAATGAGCAGTTCTTC
d_call: TRBD2
v_call: TRBV6-2/TRBV6-3
cdr3_length: 15
clone_size: once
j_call: TRBJ2-1

cdr3_aa: CSAEEAGNTIYF
cdr3_nt: TGCAGCGCCGAGGAGGCTGGAAACACCATATATTTT
d_call: NA
v_call: TRBV29-1
cdr3_length: 12
clone_size: NA
j_call: TRBJ1-3

cdr3_aa: CASSRDRGTSETQYF
cdr3_nt: TGTGCCAGCAGTCGGGACAGGGGAACTTCAGAGACCCAGTACTTC
d_call: TRBD1
v_call: TRBV7-9
cdr3_length: 15
clone_size: NA
j_call: TRBJ2-5

cdr3_aa: CASRETGPPWSLDTQYF
cdr3_nt: TGTGCCAGCAGGGAGACAGGTCCTCCTTGGTCGTTAGATACGCAGTATTTT
d_call: NA
v_call: TRBV27
cdr3_length: 17
clone_size: once
j_call: TRBJ2-3

cdr3_aa: CASSKTRDSFTDTQYF
cdr3_nt: TGTGCCAGCAGTAAAACCCGGGACTCTTTCACAGATACGCAGTATTTT
d_call: NA
v_call: TRBV11-2
cdr3_length: 16
clone_size: NA
j_call: TRBJ2-3

cdr3_aa: CASSPGQGADIRGYTF
cdr3_nt: TGCGCCAGCAGCCCGGGACAGGGGGCCGACATTCGGGGCTACACCTTC
d_call: TRBD1
v_call: TRBV5-1
cdr3_length: 16
clone_size: NA
j_call: TRBJ1-2

cdr3_aa: CAWISRADPNYGYTF
cdr3_nt: TGTGCCTGGATATCCAGGGCCGACCCTAACTATGGCTACACCTTC
d_call: NA
v_call: TRBV30
cdr3_length: 15
clone_size: NA
j_call: TRBJ1-2

cdr3_aa: CASSSGGGAYGYTF
cdr3_nt: TGTGCCAGTAGTTCCGGAGGCGGAGCCTATGGCTACACCTTC
d_call: NA
v_call: TRBV19
cdr3_length: 14
clone_size: many
j_call: TRBJ1-2

cdr3_aa: CAIRPLAATNEKLFF
cdr3_nt: TGTGCCATCAGACCTTTAGCTGCAACTAATGAAAAACTGTTTTTT
d_call: NA
v_call: TRBV10-3
cdr3_length: 15
clone_size: NA
j_call: TRBJ1-4

cdr3_aa: CSVEEGANYGYTF
cdr3_nt: TGCAGCGTTGAAGAAGGGGCCAACTATGGCTACACCTTC
d_call: NA
v_call: TRBV29-1
cdr3_length: 13
clone_size: NA
j_call: TRBJ1-2

cdr3_aa: CAWAGQLGSYEQFF
cdr3_nt: TGTGCCTGGGCGGGACAGTTGGGATCATATGAGCAGTTCTTC
d_call: NA
v_call: TRBV30
cdr3_length: 14
clone_size: NA
j_call: TRBJ2-1

cdr3_aa: CASSSVSSAPDTQYF
cdr3_nt: TGTGCCAGCTCTAGCGTTTCGTCCGCCCCAGATACGCAGTATTTT
d_call: NA
v_call: TRBV5-4
cdr3_length: 15
clone_size: NA
j_call: TRBJ2-3

cdr3_aa: CASSQARDYLSYNEQFF
cdr3_nt: TGTGCCAGCAGCCAGGCAAGAGACTACCTCTCCTACAATGAGCAGTTCTTC
d_call: NA
v_call: TRBV4-2
cdr3_length: 17
clone_size: NA
j_call: TRBJ2-1

cdr3_aa: CASSEWFGRDDTQYF
cdr3_nt: TGTGCCAGCAGTGAATGGTTCGGGCGGGATGATACGCAGTATTTT
d_call: NA
v_call: TRBV6-1
cdr3_length: 15
clone_size: NA
j_call: TRBJ2-3

cdr3_aa: CASSERSGTGNTIYF
cdr3_nt: TGTGCCAGCAGTGAGAGGTCGGGGACTGGAAACACCATATATTTT
d_call: NA
v_call: TRBV2
cdr3_length: 15
clone_size: once
j_call: TRBJ1-3

cdr3_aa: CASSTQREGSDTQYF
cdr3_nt: TGTGCCAGCAGTACCCAGCGGGAGGGTTCAGATACGCAGTATTTT
d_call: TRBD2
v_call: TRBV28
cdr3_length: 15
clone_size: NA
j_call: TRBJ2-3

cdr3_aa: CASGQGNTEAFF
cdr3_nt: TGTGCCAGCGGACAGGGGAACACTGAAGCTTTCTTT
d_call: TRBD1
v_call: TRBV6-5
cdr3_length: 12
clone_size: NA
j_call: TRBJ1-1

cdr3_aa: CASSPPDRPYGYTF
cdr3_nt: TGTGCCAGCTCACCACCCGACAGGCCTTATGGCTACACCTTC
d_call: NA
v_call: TRBV18
cdr3_length: 14
clone_size: NA
j_call: TRBJ1-2

cdr3_aa: CATRDRGVQETQYF
cdr3_nt: TGTGCCACCCGGGACAGGGGAGTCCAAGAGACCCAGTACTTC
d_call: TRBD1
v_call: TRBV19
cdr3_length: 14
clone_size: NA
j_call: TRBJ2-5

cdr3_aa: CATSVVPFSDRVAAEQFF
cdr3_nt: TGTGCCACCAGTGTTGTACCGTTTAGCGACAGGGTAGCAGCCGAGCAGTTCTTC
d_call: TRBD1
v_call: TRBV24-1
cdr3_length: 18
clone_size: NA
j_call: TRBJ2-1

cdr3_aa: CASSPRGGGADQPQHF
cdr3_nt: TGTGCCAGCTCACCCCGGGGCGGGGGGGCTGATCAGCCCCAGCATTTT
d_call: NA
v_call: TRBV18
cdr3_length: 16
clone_size: NA
j_call: TRBJ1-5

cdr3_aa: CASNLGQGRHSRSGNTIYF
cdr3_nt: TGTGCCAGCAACCTGGGACAGGGACGCCATAGCCGCTCTGGAAACACCATATATTTT
d_call: TRBD1
v_call: TRBV28
cdr3_length: 19
clone_size: NA
j_call: TRBJ1-3

cdr3_aa: CASSDSGTSGRSSYNEQFF
cdr3_nt: TGTGCCAGCAGCGACTCCGGGACTAGCGGGAGGAGCTCCTACAATGAGCAGTTCTTC
d_call: NA
v_call: TRBV21-1
cdr3_length: 19
clone_size: NA
j_call: TRBJ2-1

cdr3_aa: CASSFAGDPYGYTF
cdr3_nt: TGTGCCAGCAGCTTCGCGGGGGACCCCTATGGCTACACCTTC
d_call: NA
v_call: TRBV11-1
cdr3_length: 14
clone_size: NA
j_call: TRBJ1-2

cdr3_aa: CASSLAPGGNQPQHF
cdr3_nt: TGCGCCAGCAGCTTGGCCCCCGGGGGCAATCAGCCCCAGCATTTT
d_call: NA
v_call: TRBV5-1
cdr3_length: 15
clone_size: NA
j_call: TRBJ1-5

cdr3_aa: CASSLGPSNQPQHF
cdr3_nt: TGCGCCAGCAGCTTGGGGCCTAGCAATCAGCCCCAGCATTTT
d_call: NA
v_call: TRBV5-1
cdr3_length: 14
clone_size: NA
j_call: TRBJ1-5